This is a list of T cell receptor beta chains from one sample in a study of T-cell memory formation after mild COVID-19. MiXCR, run by TCRdb on the 5' RACE reads, gives a single entry per CDR3 protein. This table holds around 450,000 distinct CDR3 sequences, roughly 20% found once. Sequences were obtained from PBMCs or a T cell subset sorted from them (not recorded which). Every receptor here comes from an adult woman who had mild COVID-19 (a few samples of this study predate the infection). Cell type and time point are not known. The CDR3 runs from the conserved cysteine through the conserved F or W. The D gene is left open where the match is weak. The size field is filled for only some rows; it gives once, few, many or a size class.

d_gene | abundance | j_gene | v_gene | CDR3nt | CDR3aa
TRBD1 | - | TRBJ2-5 | TRBV12-3/TRBV12-4 | TGTGCCAGCAGTTTACAGGGGACAGGGGAAGAGACCCAGTACTTC | CASSLQGTGEETQYF
- | - | TRBJ1-2 | TRBV7-2 | TGTGCCAGCAGCCCAAAGGAGGGAGCTAACTATGGCTACACCTTC | CASSPKEGANYGYTF
- | - | TRBJ2-7 | TRBV29-1 | TGCAGCGTTGAAGTGGAGGGTTTGGTGTTCGAGCAGTACTTC | CSVEVEGLVFEQYF
TRBD1 | - | TRBJ2-4 | TRBV7-9 | TGTGCCAGCGGCCCGGGGACAGGGGTCGCCAAAAACATTCAGTACTTC | CASGPGTGVAKNIQYF
- | few | TRBJ1-1 | TRBV4-1 | TGCGCCAGCAGCCACTATTCGGGGGCTTTCTTT | CASSHYSGAFF
TRBD2 | - | TRBJ2-5 | TRBV12-3/TRBV12-4 | TGTGCCAGCAACGATGGGACTAGCGGGGAGACCCAGTACTTC | CASNDGTSGETQYF
- | few | TRBJ2-1 | TRBV5-1 | TGCGCCAGCAGCTTGGGAGCCCGCTCGGGCAATGAGCAGTTCTTC | CASSLGARSGNEQFF
- | - | TRBJ2-7 | TRBV12-3/TRBV12-4 | TGTGCCAGCAGCCTAAATGGGGTCGAGCAGTACTTC | CASSLNGVEQYF
TRBD1 | - | TRBJ1-1 | TRBV6-1 | TGTGCCAACACCGACCACAGGGGGACTGAAGCTTTCTTT | CANTDHRGTEAFF
- | - | TRBJ2-5 | TRBV20-1 | TGCAGTGCTAGAGATAGGGGGTGGCAAGAGACCCAGTACTTC | CSARDRGWQETQYF
- | few | TRBJ2-7 | TRBV10-2 | TGCGCCAGCAGTGAGTTGGGGCGAGCGACGAACGAGCAGTACTTC | CASSELGRATNEQYF
- | few | TRBJ2-3 | TRBV5-1 | TGCGCCAGCAGCTTGGGACAGACGCAGTTCACAGATACGCAGTATTTT | CASSLGQTQFTDTQYF
- | - | TRBJ2-5 | TRBV3-1 | TGTGCCAGCAGCCAGATTCCCGGACCCCAAGAGACCCAGTACTTC | CASSQIPGPQETQYF
- | - | TRBJ1-3 | TRBV10-3 | TGTGCCATCAGTGAGTCGACCGGCAGCTCTGGAAACACCATATATTTT | CAISESTGSSGNTIYF
TRBD1 | - | TRBJ2-2 | TRBV10-3 | TGTGCCATCAGCCTACTATCGGGACAGGAGATCACCGGGGAGCTGTTTTTT | CAISLLSGQEITGELFF
TRBD2 | few | TRBJ2-7 | TRBV18 | TGTGCCAGCTCACCACCGGCGGCGGGGGGAAGCTCCTACGAGCAGTACTTC | CASSPPAAGGSSYEQYF
TRBD2 | - | TRBJ2-1 | TRBV11-1 | TGTGCCAGCAGCCGGAACGGGCGGGAGATCTACAATGAGCAGTTCTTC | CASSRNGREIYNEQFF
TRBD2 | few | TRBJ2-2 | TRBV7-9 | TGTGCCAGCAGCATCCTCCGGGACTATAACACCGGGGAGCTGTTTTTT | CASSILRDYNTGELFF
- | few | TRBJ2-5 | TRBV7-9 | TGTGCCAGCAGCTTAGGAGTCCCTAGACAGACCCAGTACTTC | CASSLGVPRQTQYF
- | - | TRBJ1-5 | TRBV7-2 | TGTGCCAGCAGCCTACTAGGACTGTCCGGTCAGCCCCAGCATTTT | CASSLLGLSGQPQHF
- | few | TRBJ1-1 | TRBV12-3/TRBV12-4 | TGTGCCAGCAGCACCCGGCGGAGCACTGAAGCTTTCTTT | CASSTRRSTEAFF
TRBD2 | - | TRBJ2-7 | TRBV4-3 | TGCGCCAGCAGCCAAGATCTAGCGGGGTCCTACGAGCAGTACTTC | CASSQDLAGSYEQYF
TRBD2 | - | TRBJ2-7 | TRBV7-2 | TGTGCCAGCAGCCCTGCTAGCGGGGGGGCATACGAGCAGTACTTC | CASSPASGGAYEQYF
- | - | TRBJ1-1 | TRBV18 | TGTGCCAGCTCACCACCGGGGATCATTGAAGCTTTCTTT | CASSPPGIIEAFF
TRBD2 | - | TRBJ2-5 | TRBV15 | TGTGCCACCAGCGTAGGGACTAGCTATATGGAGACCCAGTACTTC | CATSVGTSYMETQYF
- | - | TRBJ2-7 | TRBV6-5 | TGTGCCAGCAGTTCTGACAGGAAGAGCTCCTACGAGCAGTACTTC | CASSSDRKSSYEQYF
TRBD2 | few | TRBJ2-3 | TRBV20-1 | TGCAGTGTCCGTAGCGGGAGGGATACGCAGTATTTT | CSVRSGRDTQYF
TRBD1 | - | TRBJ2-5 | TRBV27 | TGTGCCAGCAGTCTCAGACAGGGGGCTAGGGGGGAGACCCAGTACTTC | CASSLRQGARGETQYF
- | - | TRBJ1-2 | TRBV6-5 | TGTGCCAGCAGTTACTCTGGGTTGTTCAGGGAAAAGCCCTATGGCTACACCTTC | CASSYSGLFREKPYGYTF
- | few | TRBJ1-1 | TRBV7-9 | TGTGCCAGCAGCTTCACGACAGGTCTGAACACTGAAGCTTTCTTT | CASSFTTGLNTEAFF
TRBD1 | few | TRBJ2-1 | TRBV12-3/TRBV12-4 | TGTGCCACCCGAAACGGACAGGGAGCCTACAATGAGCAGTTCTTC | CATRNGQGAYNEQFF
- | - | TRBJ2-7 | TRBV12-3/TRBV12-4 | TGTGCCAGCAGTTTCGGGGCAGGGGGGTTTTACGAGCAGTACTTC | CASSFGAGGFYEQYF
- | - | TRBJ1-1 | TRBV6-1 | TGTGCCAGCATCGCCACTGAAGCTTTCTTT | CASIATEAFF
- | few | TRBJ1-3 | TRBV5-8 | TGTGCCAGCAGCTCAAGGACAGCCGGAAACACCATATATTTT | CASSSRTAGNTIYF
TRBD2 | - | TRBJ2-5 | TRBV20-1 | TGCAGTGCGCCCGGCGGGACTAGCGGGAGGGAGACCCAGTACTTC | CSAPGGTSGRETQYF
TRBD2 | few | TRBJ2-1 | TRBV20-1 | TGCAGTGCCTCAGCGGGAGCTCAGGATGAGCAGTTCTTC | CSASAGAQDEQFF
TRBD2 | few | TRBJ2-7 | TRBV12-3/TRBV12-4 | TGTGCCAGCAGTTTAGAGGGACTAGCGGGGGGCCCAAGACCCGCCGAGCAGTACTTC | CASSLEGLAGGPRPAEQYF
- | - | TRBJ2-2 | TRBV12-3/TRBV12-4 | TGTGCCAGCAGATTTACAGTTAATGCGAACACCGGGGAGCTGTTTTTT | CASRFTVNANTGELFF
TRBD2 | few | TRBJ2-1 | TRBV3-1 | TGTGCCAGCAGACTCCTAGCGGGAGGGAGGACGGGTGAGCAGTTCTTC | CASRLLAGGRTGEQFF
- | - | TRBJ2-1 | TRBV6-1 | TGTGCCAGCAGCCTAGGGGGGTTCCAATGGGATGAGCAGTTCTTC | CASSLGGFQWDEQFF